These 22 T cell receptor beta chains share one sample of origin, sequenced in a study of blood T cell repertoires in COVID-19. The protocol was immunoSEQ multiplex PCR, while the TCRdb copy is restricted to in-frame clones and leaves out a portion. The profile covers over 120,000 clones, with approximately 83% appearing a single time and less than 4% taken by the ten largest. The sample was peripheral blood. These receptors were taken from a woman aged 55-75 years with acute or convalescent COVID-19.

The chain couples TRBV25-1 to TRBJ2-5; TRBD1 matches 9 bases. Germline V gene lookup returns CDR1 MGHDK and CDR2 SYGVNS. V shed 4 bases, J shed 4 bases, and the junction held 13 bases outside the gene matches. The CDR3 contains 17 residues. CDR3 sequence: CASSVTGGFPTRETQYF. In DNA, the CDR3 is TGTGCCAGCAGTGTTACAGGGGGCTTTCCAACGAGAGAGACCCAGTACTTC.

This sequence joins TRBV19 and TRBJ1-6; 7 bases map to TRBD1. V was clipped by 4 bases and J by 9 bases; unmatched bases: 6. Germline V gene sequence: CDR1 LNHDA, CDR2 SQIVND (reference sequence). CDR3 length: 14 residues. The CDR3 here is CASSTGQTLSPLHF. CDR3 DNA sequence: TGTGCCAGTAGTACGGGACAGACACTTTCACCCCTCCACTTT.

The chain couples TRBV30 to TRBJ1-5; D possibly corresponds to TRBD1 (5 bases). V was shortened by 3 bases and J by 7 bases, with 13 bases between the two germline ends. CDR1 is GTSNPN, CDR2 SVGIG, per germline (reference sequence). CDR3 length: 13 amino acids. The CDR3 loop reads CAWSQGERQPQHF. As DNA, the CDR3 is TGTGCCTGGAGCCAAGGGGAAAGACAGCCCCAGCATTTT.

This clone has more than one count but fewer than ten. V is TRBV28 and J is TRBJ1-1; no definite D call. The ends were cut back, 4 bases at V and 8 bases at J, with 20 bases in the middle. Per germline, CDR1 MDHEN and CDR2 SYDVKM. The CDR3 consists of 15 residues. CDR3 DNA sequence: TGTGCCAGCAGTTCCTCGGGTTTCCCGTCTCCAGAAGCTTTCTTT. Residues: CASSSSGFPSPEAFF. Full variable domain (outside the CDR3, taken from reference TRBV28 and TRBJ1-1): DVKVTQSSRYLVKRTGEKVFLECVQDMDHENMFWYRQDPGLGLRLIYFSYDVKMKEKGDIPEGYSVSREKKERFSLILESASTNQTSMYLCASSSSGFPSPEAFFGQGTRLTVV.

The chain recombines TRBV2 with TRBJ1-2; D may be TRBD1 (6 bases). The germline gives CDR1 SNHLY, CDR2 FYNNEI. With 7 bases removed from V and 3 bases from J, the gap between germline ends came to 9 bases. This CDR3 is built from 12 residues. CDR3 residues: CASTRGDYGYTF. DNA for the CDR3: TGTGCCAGCACCAGGGGAGACTATGGCTACACCTTC.

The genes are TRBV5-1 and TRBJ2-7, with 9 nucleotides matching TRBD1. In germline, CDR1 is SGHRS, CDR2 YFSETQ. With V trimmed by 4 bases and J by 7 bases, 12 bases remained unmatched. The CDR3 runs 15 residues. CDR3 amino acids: CASSPNRDRAREQYF. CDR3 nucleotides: TGCGCCAGCAGCCCAAACCGGGACAGGGCGCGGGAGCAGTACTTC.

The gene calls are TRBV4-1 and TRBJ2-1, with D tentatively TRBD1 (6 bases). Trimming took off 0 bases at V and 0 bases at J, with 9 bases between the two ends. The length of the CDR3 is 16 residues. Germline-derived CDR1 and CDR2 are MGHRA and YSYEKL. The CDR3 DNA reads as TGCGCCAGCAGCCAAGATTCAGGGGACTCCTACAATGAGCAGTTCTTC. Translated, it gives CASSQDSGDSYNEQFF.

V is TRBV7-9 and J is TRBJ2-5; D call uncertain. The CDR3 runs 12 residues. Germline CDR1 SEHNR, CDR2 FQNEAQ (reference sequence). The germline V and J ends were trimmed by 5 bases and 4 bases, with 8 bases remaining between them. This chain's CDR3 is CASSPATETQYF. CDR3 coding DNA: TGTGCCAGCAGCCCCGCTACAGAGACCCAGTACTTC.

CDR3 coding DNA: TGCGCCAGCAGCCGGGGATCCCCTTCTGGGGCCAACGTCCTGACTTTC. It translates to CASSRGSPSGANVLTF. The chain is built from TRBV5-1 and TRBJ2-6, with D possibly matching TRBD2 (5 bases). There are 16 residues in the CDR3. Germline CDR1 reads SGHRS; CDR2 reads YFSETQ. Trimming cost V 4 bases and J 1 base, with 12 bases left between them.

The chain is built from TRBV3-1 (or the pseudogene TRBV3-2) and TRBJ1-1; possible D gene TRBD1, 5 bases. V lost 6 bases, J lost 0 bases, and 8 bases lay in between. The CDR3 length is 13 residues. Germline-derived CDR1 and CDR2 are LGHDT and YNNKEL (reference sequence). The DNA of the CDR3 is TGTGCCAGCAGGGGACTGATGAACACTGAAGCTTTCTTT. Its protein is CASRGLMNTEAFF.

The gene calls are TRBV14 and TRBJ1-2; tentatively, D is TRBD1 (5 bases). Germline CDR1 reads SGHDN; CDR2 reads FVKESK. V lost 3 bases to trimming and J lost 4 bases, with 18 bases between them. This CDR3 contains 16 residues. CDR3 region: CASSHGGERPFYGYTF. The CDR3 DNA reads TGTGCCAGCAGCCACGGGGGGGAGCGGCCTTTCTATGGCTACACCTTC.

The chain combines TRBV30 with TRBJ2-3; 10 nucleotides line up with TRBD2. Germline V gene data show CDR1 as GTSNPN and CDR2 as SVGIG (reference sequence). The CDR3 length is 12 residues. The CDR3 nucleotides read TGTACCCTAGCGGGGGACACAGATACGCAGTATTTT. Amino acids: CTLAGDTDTQYF.

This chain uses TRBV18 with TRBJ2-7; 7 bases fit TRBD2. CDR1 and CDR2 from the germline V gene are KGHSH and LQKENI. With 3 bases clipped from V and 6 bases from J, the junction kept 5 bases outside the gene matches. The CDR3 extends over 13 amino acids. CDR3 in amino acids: CASSPGGVGEQYF. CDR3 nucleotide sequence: TGTGCCAGCTCACCTGGGGGGGTCGGCGAGCAGTACTTC.

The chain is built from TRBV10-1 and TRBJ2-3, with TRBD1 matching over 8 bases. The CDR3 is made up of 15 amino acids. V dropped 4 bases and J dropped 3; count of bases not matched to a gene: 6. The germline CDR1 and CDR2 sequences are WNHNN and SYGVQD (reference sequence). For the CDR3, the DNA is TGCGCCAGCAGTGCGGACAGGGCACGGACAGATACGCAGTATTTT. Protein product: CASSADRARTDTQYF.

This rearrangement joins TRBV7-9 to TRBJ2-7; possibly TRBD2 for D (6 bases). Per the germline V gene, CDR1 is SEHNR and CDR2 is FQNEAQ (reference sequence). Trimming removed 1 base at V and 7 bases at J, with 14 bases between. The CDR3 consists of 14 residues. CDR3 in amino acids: CASSLVGDSWEQYF. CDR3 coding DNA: TGTGCCAGCAGCTTAGTGGGGGACTCTTGGGAGCAGTACTTC.

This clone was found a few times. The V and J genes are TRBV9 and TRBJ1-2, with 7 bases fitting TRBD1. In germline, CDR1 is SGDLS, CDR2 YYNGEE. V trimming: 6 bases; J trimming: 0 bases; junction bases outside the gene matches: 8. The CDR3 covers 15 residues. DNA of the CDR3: TGTGCCAGCACCCCCGGACAGGCGTCTAACTATGGCTACACCTTC. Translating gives CASTPGQASNYGYTF.

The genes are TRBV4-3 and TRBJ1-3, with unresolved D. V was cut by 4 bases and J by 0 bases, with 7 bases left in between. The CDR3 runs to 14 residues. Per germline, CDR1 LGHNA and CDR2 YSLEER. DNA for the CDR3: TGCGCCAGCAGCCGTTACAACTCTGGAAACACCATATATTTT. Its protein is CASSRYNSGNTIYF.

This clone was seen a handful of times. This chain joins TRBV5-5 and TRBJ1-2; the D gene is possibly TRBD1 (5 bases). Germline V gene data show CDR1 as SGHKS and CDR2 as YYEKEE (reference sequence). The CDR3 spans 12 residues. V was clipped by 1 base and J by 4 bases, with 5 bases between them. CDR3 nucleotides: TGTGCCAGCAGCTTGCAGGGCTATGGCTACACCTTC. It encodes CASSLQGYGYTF.

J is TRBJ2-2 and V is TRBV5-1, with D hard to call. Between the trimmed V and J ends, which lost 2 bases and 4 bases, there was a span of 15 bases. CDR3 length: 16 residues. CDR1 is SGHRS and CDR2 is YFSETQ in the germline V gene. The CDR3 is CASSFFLENPTGELFF. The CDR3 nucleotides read TGCGCCAGCAGCTTCTTTCTAGAAAATCCCACCGGGGAGCTGTTTTTT. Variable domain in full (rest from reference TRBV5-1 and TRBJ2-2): KAGVTQTPRYLIKTRGQQVTLSCSPISGHRSVSWYQQTPGQGLQFLFEYFSETQRNKGNFPGRFSGRQFSNSRSEMNVSTLELGDSALYLCASSFFLENPTGELFFGEGSRLTVL.

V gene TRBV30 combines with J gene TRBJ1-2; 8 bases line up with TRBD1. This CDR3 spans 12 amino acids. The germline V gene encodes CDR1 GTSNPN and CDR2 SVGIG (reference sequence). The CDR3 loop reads CGVDRANYGYTF. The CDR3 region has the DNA TGTGGGGTGGACAGGGCTAACTATGGCTACACCTTC.

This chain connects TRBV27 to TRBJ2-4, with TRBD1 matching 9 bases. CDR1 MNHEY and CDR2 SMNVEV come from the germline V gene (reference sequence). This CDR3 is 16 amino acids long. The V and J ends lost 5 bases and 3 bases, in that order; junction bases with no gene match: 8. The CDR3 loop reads CASSPWTGEGKNIQYF. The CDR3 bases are TGTGCCAGCAGTCCGTGGACAGGGGAAGGCAAAAACATTCAGTACTTC.

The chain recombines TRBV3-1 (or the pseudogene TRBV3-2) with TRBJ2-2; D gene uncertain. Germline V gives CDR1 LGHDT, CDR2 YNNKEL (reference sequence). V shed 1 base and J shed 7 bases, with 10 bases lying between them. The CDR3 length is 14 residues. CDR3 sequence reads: CASSQGLGGGELFF. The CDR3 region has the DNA TGTGCCAGCAGCCAAGGTTTAGGCGGCGGGGAGCTGTTTTTT.